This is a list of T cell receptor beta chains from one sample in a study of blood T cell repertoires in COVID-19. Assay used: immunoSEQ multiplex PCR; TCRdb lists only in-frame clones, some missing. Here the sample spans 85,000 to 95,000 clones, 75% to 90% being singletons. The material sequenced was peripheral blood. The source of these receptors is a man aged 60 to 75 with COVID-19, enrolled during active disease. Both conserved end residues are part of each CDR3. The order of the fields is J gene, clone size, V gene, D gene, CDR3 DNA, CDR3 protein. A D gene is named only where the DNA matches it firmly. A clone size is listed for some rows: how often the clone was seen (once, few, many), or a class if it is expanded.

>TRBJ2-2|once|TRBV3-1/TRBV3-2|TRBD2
TGTGCCAGCAGTACGTTTCCTAGCGGGAACACCGGGGAGCTGTTTTTT
CASSTFPSGNTGELFF
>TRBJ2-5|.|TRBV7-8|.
TGTGCCAGCAGTCCTGGACGGGGGCAAGAGACCCAGTACTTC
CASSPGRGQETQYF
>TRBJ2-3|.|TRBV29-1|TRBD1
TGCAGCGTAGAGGGGACAGGGACCACAGATACGCAGTATTTT
CSVEGTGTTDTQYF
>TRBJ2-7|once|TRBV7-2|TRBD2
TGTGCCAGCAGCATAGGGACTAGCGGGAGTTACGAGCAGTACTTC
CASSIGTSGSYEQYF
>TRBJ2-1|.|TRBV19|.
TGTGCCAGTACCGGTTCTAGTTTTCTTAATGAGCAGTTCTTC
CASTGSSFLNEQFF
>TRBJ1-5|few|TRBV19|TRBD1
TGTGCCAGTAGCTGGGACAGGGTGGGACAGCCCCAGCATTTT
CASSWDRVGQPQHF
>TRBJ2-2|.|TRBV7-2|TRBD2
TGTGCCAGCAGCTTAGAAGCGGGAGGTCTCACCGGGGAGCTGTTTTTT
CASSLEAGGLTGELFF
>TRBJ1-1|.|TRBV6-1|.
TGTGCCAGCAGTGAAGGTCAGGGGAACACTGAAGCTTTCTTT
CASSEGQGNTEAFF
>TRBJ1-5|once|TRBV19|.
TGTGCCAGTAACAGGGAAGGGGGCAATCAGCCCCAGCATTTT
CASNREGGNQPQHF
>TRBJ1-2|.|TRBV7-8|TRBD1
TGTGCCAGCAGCTTAGCGGGGGGACAGGCTAACTATGGCTACACCTTC
CASSLAGGQANYGYTF
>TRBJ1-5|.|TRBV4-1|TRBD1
TGCGCCAGCAGCCAGGCGACAGGGGCAGGCAATCAGCCCCAGCATTTT
CASSQATGAGNQPQHF
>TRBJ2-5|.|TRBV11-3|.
TGTGCCAGCAGCTTAGGCCTAGCCGAAGGGACCCAGTACTTC
CASSLGLAEGTQYF
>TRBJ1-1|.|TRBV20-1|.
TGCAGTGTTCCGAGGGATACTGAAGCTTTCTTT
CSVPRDTEAFF
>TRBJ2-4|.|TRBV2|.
TGTGCCAGCAGCGACCCACGACTAGCCAAAAACATTCAGTACTTC
CASSDPRLAKNIQYF
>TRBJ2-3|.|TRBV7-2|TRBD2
TGTGCCAGCAGCTCGGGACTAGCGGGAGGAAGAGGCACAGATACGCAGTATTTT
CASSSGLAGGRGTDTQYF
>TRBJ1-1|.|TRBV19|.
TGTGCCAGTAGTGTCGGCGGGGGCGGGAATGAAGCTTTCTTT
CASSVGGGGNEAFF
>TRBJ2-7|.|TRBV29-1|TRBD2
TGCAGCGTTAGGACTAGCGGGCTCACCTCCTACGAGCAGTACTTC
CSVRTSGLTSYEQYF
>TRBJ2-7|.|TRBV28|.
TGTGCCAGCTGTCCTTCTCCGGGACTCGCTATCGTTTACGAGCAGTACTTC
CASCPSPGLAIVYEQYF
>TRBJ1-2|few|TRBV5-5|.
TGTGCCAGCAGCTTGGGGGCCATGGGTGGCTACACCTTC
CASSLGAMGGYTF
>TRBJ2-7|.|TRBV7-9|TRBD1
TGTGCCAGCAGCTTAGAGGGGGCATCTGCCTACGAGCAGTACTTC
CASSLEGASAYEQYF
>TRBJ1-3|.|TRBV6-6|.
TGTGCCAGCAGTTACGGCTCCCTCTCTGGAAACACCATATATTTT
CASSYGSLSGNTIYF
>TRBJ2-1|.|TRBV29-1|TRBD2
TGCAGCGTTGGTCTAGCGGGAGACGGGCAGTTCTTC
CSVGLAGDGQFF
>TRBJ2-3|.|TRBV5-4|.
TGTGCCAGCAGCTTGGTATCAGATACGCAGTATTTT
CASSLVSDTQYF